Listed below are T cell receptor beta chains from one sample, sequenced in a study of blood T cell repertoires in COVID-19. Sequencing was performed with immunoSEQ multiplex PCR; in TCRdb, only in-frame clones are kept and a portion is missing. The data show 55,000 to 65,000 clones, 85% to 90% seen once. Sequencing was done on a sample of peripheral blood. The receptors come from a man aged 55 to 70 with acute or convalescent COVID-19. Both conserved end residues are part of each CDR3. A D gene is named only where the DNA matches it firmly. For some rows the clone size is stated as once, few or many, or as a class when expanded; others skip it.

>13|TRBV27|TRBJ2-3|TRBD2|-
CATRGGRTDTQYF
TGTGCCACGCGCGGGGGTCGCACAGATACGCAGTATTTT
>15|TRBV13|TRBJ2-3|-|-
CASSLALNSTDTQYF
TGTGCCAGCAGCTTAGCACTAAATTCCACAGATACGCAGTATTTT
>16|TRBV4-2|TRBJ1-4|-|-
CASSQDVGGLNEKLFF
TGTGCCAGCAGCCAAGATGTGGGGGGGCTCAATGAAAAACTGTTTTTT
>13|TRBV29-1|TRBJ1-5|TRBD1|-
CSAGTGGNQPQHF
TGCAGCGCCGGGACAGGGGGCAATCAGCCCCAGCATTTT
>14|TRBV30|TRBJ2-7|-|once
CAWRRLFFSYEQYF
TGTGCCTGGAGGAGGCTGTTCTTTTCCTACGAGCAGTACTTC
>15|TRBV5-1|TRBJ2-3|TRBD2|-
CASSTTVAGVSTQYF
TGCGCCAGCAGCACGACCGTAGCGGGAGTTTCTACGCAGTATTTT
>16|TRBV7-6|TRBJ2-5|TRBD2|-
CASSPRVLAGEETQYF
TGTGCCAGCAGCCCACGGGTTTTAGCGGGAGAAGAGACCCAGTACTTC
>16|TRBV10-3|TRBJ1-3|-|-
CAISENLGRVGNTIYF
TGTGCCATCAGTGAGAACCTGGGCAGGGTCGGAAACACCATATATTTT
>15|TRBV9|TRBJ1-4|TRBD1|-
CASSRDRGRDEKLFF
TGTGCCAGCAGCCGGGACAGGGGACGCGATGAAAAACTGTTTTTT
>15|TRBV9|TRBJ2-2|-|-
CASSPSSLATGELFF
TGTGCCAGCAGCCCTAGTTCGCTAGCCACCGGGGAGCTGTTTTTT
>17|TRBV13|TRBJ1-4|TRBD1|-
CASSLRQGIATNEKLFF
TGTGCCAGCAGCTTGAGACAGGGGATAGCAACTAATGAAAAACTGTTTTTT
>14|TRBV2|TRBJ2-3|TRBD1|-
CASKLTGHGDTQYF
TGTGCCAGCAAATTGACAGGGCATGGAGATACGCAGTATTTT